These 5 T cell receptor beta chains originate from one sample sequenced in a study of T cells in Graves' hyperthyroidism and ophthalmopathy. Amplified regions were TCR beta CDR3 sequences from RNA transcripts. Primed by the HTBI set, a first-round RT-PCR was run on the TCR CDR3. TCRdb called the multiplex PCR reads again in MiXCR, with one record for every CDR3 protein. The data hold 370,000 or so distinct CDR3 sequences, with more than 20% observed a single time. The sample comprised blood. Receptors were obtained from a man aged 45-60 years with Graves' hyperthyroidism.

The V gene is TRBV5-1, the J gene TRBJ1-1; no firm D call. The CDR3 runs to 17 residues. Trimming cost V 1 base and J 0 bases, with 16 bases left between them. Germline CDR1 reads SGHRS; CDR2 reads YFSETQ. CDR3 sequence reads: CASSLQSGLGLNTEAFF. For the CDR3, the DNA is TGCGCCAGCAGCTTGCAGTCGGGTTTAGGCCTGAACACTGAAGCTTTCTTT.

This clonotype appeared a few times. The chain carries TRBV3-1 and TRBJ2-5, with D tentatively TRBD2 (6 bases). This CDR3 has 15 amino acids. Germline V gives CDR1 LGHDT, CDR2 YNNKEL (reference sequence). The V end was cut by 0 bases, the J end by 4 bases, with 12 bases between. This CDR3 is CASSQELPGAETQYF. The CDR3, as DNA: TGTGCCAGCAGCCAAGAACTTCCGGGAGCAGAGACCCAGTACTTC.

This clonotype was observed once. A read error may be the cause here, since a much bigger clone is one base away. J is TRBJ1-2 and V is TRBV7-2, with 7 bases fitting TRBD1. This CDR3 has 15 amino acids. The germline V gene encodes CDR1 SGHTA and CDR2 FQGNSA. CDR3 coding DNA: TGTGCCAGCAGCTTAGGGTCCGGGACAGACTATGGCTGCACCTTC. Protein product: CASSLGSGTDYGCTF.

CDR3 DNA: TGTGCCAGCAGCCTAGGTACTCGTCGCTACGAGCAGTACTTC. Translating it yields CASSLGTRRYEQYF. This chain connects TRBV11-2 to TRBJ2-7; unclear D gene. The V end was cut by 5 bases, the J end by 3 bases, with 14 bases between. Germline V gives CDR1 SGHAT, CDR2 FQNNGV. CDR3 size: 14 residues.

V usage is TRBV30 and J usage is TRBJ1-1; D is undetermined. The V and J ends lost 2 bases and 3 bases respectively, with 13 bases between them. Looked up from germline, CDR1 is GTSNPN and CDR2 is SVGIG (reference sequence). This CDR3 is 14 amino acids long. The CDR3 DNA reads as TGTGCCTGGAGTTTTGTGGGGATAGACACTGAAGCTTTCTTT. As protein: CAWSFVGIDTEAFF.